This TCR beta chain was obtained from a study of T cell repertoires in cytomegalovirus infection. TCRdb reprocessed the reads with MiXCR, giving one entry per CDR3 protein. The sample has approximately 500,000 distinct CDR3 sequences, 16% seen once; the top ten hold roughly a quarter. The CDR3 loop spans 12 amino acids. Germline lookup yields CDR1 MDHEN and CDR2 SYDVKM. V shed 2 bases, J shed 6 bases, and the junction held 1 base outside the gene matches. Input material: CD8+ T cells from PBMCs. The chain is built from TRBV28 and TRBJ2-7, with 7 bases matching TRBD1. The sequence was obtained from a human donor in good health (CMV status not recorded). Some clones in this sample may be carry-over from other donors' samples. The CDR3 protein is CASSLKGAEQYF. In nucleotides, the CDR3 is TGTGCCAGCAGTTTAAAGGGGGCCGAGCAGTACTTC.